This T cell receptor beta chain was sequenced in a study of T cells in Graves' hyperthyroidism and ophthalmopathy. The table lists this clonotype with many counts. The CDR3 is 14 residues long. Trimming stripped 4 bases from V and 5 bases from J, with 15 bases between. The V gene's germline CDR1 is SGHRS and CDR2 YFSETQ. Amplified TCR beta CDR3 regions came from RNA transcripts. During a first-round RT-PCR of the TCR CDR3, the HTBI primer set was used. TCRdb recomputed calls from the multiplex PCR reads with MiXCR, one row per CDR3 protein. The sample holds fewer than 300,000 distinct CDR3 sequences, 13% to 15% seen once.

The specimen sequenced was blood. The TCR originated in a woman aged 45-65 years with Graves' hyperthyroidism that later progressed to Graves' ophthalmopathy. This sequence joins TRBV5-1 and TRBJ1-2, with TRBD1 as a possible D gene (5 bases). The CDR3 DNA sequence: TGCGCCAGCAGCACCCTTGGGGCTCGGTATGGCTACACCTTC. Translation: CASSTLGARYGYTF.